Listed below are T cell receptor beta chains from one sample, sequenced in a study of T cell responses to AZD1222 COVID-19 vaccine. Only in-frame clones appear in the TCRdb table, and some are missing; sequencing was by immunoSEQ multiplex PCR. The sample contains around 80,000 clones, 70% to 90% of which appear only once. The sequencing used peripheral blood, collected on day 0 of AZD1222 vaccination. These receptors were taken from an adult in good health. Each CDR3 is given with its conserved first and last residue. A D gene is named only where the DNA matches it firmly. A clone size is listed for some rows: how often the clone was seen (once, few, many), or a class if it is expanded.

D gene	V gene	clone size	J gene	CDR3 DNA	CDR3 protein
NA	TRBV6-5	NA	TRBJ1-4	TGTGCCAGCACCGGGGCCGGGACCCCGGGGGAAAAACTGTTTTTT	CASTGAGTPGEKLFF
NA	TRBV28	few	TRBJ1-6	TGTGCCAGCAGTTTAGCGGGGGGCAATTCACCCCTCCACTTT	CASSLAGGNSPLHF
TRBD2	TRBV19	few	TRBJ2-3	TGTGCCAGTAGTGGCCGACTAGCATCGCAGTATTTT	CASSGRLASQYF
NA	TRBV7-8	once	TRBJ2-6	TGTGCCAGCAGCGCGTCGGGATCTGGGGCCAACGTCCTGACTTTC	CASSASGSGANVLTF
NA	TRBV3-1/TRBV3-2	NA	TRBJ2-2	TGTGCCAGCAGCCCCGTTGGCGTAGGGGGCGGGGAGCTGTTTTTT	CASSPVGVGGGELFF
NA	TRBV28	NA	TRBJ1-6	TGTGCCAGCAGCCCCCACCCGGTTAGGGCCCTCCACTTT	CASSPHPVRALHF
NA	TRBV6-1	NA	TRBJ1-4	TGTGCCAGCAGTGAAGCCCCTAATCTCGGGGAAGGGGGAAAACTGTTTTTT	CASSEAPNLGEGGKLFF
TRBD1	TRBV12-5	NA	TRBJ1-2	TGTGCTAGTGGTTTGGGCCCCGGGACAGGGGGCGGGTATGGCTACACCTTC	CASGLGPGTGGGYGYTF
NA	TRBV7-8	NA	TRBJ1-4	TGTGCCAGCAGCTTGTTCCGGGACCCAACTAATGAAAAACTGTTTTTT	CASSLFRDPTNEKLFF
NA	TRBV6-1	NA	TRBJ1-5	TGTGCCAGCAGTGAGGAGAGGAATCAGCCCCAGCATTTT	CASSEERNQPQHF
NA	TRBV7-8	NA	TRBJ1-4	TGTGCCAGCAGCTTAGGGGTGAACAGATATAATGAAAAACTGTTTTTT	CASSLGVNRYNEKLFF
TRBD2	TRBV5-1	NA	TRBJ2-1	TGCGCCAGCAGCTTGAATGCGGGAGACGTTTACAATGAGCAGTTCTTC	CASSLNAGDVYNEQFF
NA	TRBV27	NA	TRBJ1-3	TGTGCCAGCAGCCCCCGCCTTGGGCTGCTTGGGGGAAACACCATATATTTT	CASSPRLGLLGGNTIYF
TRBD1	TRBV19	NA	TRBJ1-2	TGTGCCAGTAGCCAGGGACAGAGACTGGGGGGCTACACCTTC	CASSQGQRLGGYTF
NA	TRBV12-3/TRBV12-4	NA	TRBJ1-5	TGTGCCAGCAGTTTAATTTTGACAGTCCAGCATTTT	CASSLILTVQHF
NA	TRBV6-5	NA	TRBJ2-5	TGTGCCAGCAGTCCTACTAGGACCCAAGAGACCCAGTACTTC	CASSPTRTQETQYF
NA	TRBV25-1	few	TRBJ2-1	TGTGCCAGCAGCCCTCCAGCGATCCAGTACAATGAGCAGTTCTTC	CASSPPAIQYNEQFF
NA	TRBV5-1	NA	TRBJ1-6	TGCGCCAGCAGCTTGGAGGGAGGGGCTAATTCACCCCTCCACTTT	CASSLEGGANSPLHF
NA	TRBV3-1/TRBV3-2	NA	TRBJ2-1	TGTGCCAGCAGCCAAGAAATCGTTGCGGGGGAGCAGTTCTTC	CASSQEIVAGEQFF
NA	TRBV25-1	NA	TRBJ2-3	TGTGCCAGCAGTGAGGGTCTGCTCACAGATACGCAGTATTTT	CASSEGLLTDTQYF
NA	TRBV6-5	NA	TRBJ1-3	TGTGCCAGCAGTTACTTGGGAGCACCAGGAAACACCATATATTTT	CASSYLGAPGNTIYF
TRBD2	TRBV5-1	NA	TRBJ2-1	TGCGCCAGCAGCGAGGCCCGGACTAGCGTAGATGAGCAGTTCTTC	CASSEARTSVDEQFF
NA	TRBV5-1	NA	TRBJ1-5	TGCGCCAGCAGCTTGGACAGTCCCAATGAGCCCCAGCATTTT	CASSLDSPNEPQHF
NA	TRBV29-1	NA	TRBJ1-2	TGCAGCGTTCAGGAAAACTATGGCTACACCTTC	CSVQENYGYTF
NA	TRBV28	NA	TRBJ1-4	TGTGCCGCCTCCCGCGGGGGTAGTAATGAAAAACTGTTTTTT	CAASRGGSNEKLFF
NA	TRBV30	NA	TRBJ2-7	TGTGCCTGGAGTGTCCGTGCCGGCGAGCAGTACTTC	CAWSVRAGEQYF